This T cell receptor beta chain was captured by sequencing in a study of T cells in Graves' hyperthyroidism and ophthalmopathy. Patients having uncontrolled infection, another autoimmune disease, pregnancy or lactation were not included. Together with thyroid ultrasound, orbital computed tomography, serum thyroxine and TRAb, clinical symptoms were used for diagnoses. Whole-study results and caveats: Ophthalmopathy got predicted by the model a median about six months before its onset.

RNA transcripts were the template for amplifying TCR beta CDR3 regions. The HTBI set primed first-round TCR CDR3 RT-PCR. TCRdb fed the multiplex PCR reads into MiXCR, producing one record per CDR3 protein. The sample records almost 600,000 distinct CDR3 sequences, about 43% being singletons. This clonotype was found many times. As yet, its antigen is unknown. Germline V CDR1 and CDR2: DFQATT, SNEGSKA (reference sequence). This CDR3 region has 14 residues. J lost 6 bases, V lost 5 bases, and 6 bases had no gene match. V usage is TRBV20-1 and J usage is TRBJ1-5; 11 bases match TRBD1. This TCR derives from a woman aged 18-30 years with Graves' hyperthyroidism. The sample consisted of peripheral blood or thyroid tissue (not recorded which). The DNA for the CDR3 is TGCAGTGCTTCAAGGACAGGGGGCTCTCAGCCCCAGCATTTT. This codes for CSASRTGGSQPQHF.